This TCR beta chain derives from a study of cytomegalovirus exposure and HLA in healthy donors. Overall study: It was reported in a later analysis that the 90 to 150 validation repertoires used the same platform as the approximately 650 first-cohort repertoires. Whole-study results and caveats: Overall, roughly 170 TCR beta chains were annotated as cytomegalovirus-associated.

Comment on this clone: What it binds is unknown.

The donors were part of the validation cohort of 120 subjects. That cohort was separate from the first cohort, which comprised fewer than 800 subjects. The CDR3 length is 15 residues. V lost 2 bases and J lost 0, with 8 bases in between. Germline V CDR1 and CDR2: MNHEY, SMNVEV (reference sequence). TCRdb's copy holds only in-frame clones and misses some; the assay was immunoSEQ multiplex PCR. The sample contains roughly 120,000 clones, 70% to 90% of which appear only once. The TCR was taken from a woman aged 30 to 39 in good health and CMV-seropositive. The chain joins TRBV27 to TRBJ2-1; no definite D call. The specimen was PBMCs. The CDR3 region has the DNA TGTGCCAGCAGTTTAGCGGCTAGCTCCTACAATGAGCAGTTCTTC. Protein: CASSLAASSYNEQFF.